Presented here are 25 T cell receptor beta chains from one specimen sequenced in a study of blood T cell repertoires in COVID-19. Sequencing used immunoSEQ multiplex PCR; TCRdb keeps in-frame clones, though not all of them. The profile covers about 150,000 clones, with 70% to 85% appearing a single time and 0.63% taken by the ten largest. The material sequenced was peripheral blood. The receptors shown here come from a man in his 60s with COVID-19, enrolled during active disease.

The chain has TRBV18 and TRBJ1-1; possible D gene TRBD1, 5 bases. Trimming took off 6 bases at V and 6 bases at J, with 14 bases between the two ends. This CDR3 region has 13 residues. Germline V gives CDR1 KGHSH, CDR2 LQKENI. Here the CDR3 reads CASSLREDAEAFF. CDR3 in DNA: TGTGCCAGCTCGCTCAGGGAGGACGCTGAAGCTTTCTTT.

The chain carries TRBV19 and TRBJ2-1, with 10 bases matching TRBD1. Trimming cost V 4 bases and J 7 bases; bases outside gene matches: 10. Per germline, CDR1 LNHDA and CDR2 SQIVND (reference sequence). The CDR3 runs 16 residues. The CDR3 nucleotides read TGTGCCAGTAGTAAAACCGGGACAGGGGTCGGGAATGAGCAGTTCTTC. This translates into CASSKTGTGVGNEQFF.

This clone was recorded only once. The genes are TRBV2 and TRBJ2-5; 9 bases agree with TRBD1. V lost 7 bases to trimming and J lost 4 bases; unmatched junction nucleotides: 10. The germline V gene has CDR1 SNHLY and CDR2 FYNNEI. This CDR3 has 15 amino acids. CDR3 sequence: CASKGNRGLSETQYF. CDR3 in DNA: TGTGCCAGCAAAGGGAACAGGGGGCTTTCAGAGACCCAGTACTTC.

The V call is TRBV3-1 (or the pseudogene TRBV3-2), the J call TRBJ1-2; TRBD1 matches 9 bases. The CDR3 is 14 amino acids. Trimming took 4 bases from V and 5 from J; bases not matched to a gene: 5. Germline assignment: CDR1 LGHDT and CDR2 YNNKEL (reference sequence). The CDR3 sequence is CASSPGQGKYGYTF. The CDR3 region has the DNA TGTGCCAGCAGCCCCGGACAGGGGAAGTATGGCTACACCTTC.

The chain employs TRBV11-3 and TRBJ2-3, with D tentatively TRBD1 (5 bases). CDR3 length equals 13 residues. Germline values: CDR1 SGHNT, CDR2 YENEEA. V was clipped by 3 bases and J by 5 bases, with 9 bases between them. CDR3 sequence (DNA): TGTGCCAGCAGCTTCGAAGGGGTAGATACGCAGTATTTT. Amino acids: CASSFEGVDTQYF.

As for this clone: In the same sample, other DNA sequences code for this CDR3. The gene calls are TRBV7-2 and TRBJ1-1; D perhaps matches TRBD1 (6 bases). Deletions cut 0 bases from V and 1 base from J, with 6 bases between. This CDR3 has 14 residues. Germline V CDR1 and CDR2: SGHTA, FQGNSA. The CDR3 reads CASSLATGNTEAFF. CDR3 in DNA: TGTGCCAGCAGCTTAGCGACAGGGAACACTGAAGCTTTCTTT.

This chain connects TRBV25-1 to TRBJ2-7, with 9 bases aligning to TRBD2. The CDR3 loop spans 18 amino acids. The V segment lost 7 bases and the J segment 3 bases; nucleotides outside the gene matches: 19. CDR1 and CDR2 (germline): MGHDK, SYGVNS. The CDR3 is CASIRPRLAGRTYYEQYF. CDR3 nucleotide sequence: TGTGCCAGCATCCGCCCCCGGCTAGCGGGACGTACCTACTACGAGCAGTACTTC.

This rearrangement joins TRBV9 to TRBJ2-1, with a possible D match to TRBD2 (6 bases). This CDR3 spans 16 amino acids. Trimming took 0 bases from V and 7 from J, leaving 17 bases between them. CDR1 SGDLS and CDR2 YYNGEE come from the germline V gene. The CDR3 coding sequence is TGTGCCAGCAGCGTAGAGGCGGGCCGGGGGAGGAATGAGCAGTTCTTC. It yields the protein CASSVEAGRGRNEQFF.

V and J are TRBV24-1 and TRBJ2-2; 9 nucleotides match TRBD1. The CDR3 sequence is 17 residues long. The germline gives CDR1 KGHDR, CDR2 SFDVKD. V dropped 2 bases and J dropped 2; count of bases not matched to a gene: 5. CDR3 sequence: CATSDYMGQGNTGELFF. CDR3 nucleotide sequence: TGTGCCACCAGTGATTATATGGGACAGGGTAACACCGGGGAGCTGTTTTTT.

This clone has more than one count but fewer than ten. CDR3 region: CASSPDRTNQPQHF. Written as DNA, the CDR3 is TGTGCCAGCAGCCCGGACAGAACTAATCAGCCCCAGCATTTT. V gene TRBV7-2 combines with J gene TRBJ1-5, with a possible D match to TRBD1 (6 bases). CDR3 size: 14 residues. V was shortened by 5 bases and J by 4 bases, with 12 bases between the two germline ends. Per the germline V gene, CDR1 is SGHTA and CDR2 is FQGNSA.

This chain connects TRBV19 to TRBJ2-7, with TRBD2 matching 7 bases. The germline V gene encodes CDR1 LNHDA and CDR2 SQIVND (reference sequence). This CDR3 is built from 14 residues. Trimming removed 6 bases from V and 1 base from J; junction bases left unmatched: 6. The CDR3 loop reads CASSASGTSYEQYF. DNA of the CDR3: TGTGCCAGTAGCGCTAGCGGAACTTCCTACGAGCAGTACTTC.

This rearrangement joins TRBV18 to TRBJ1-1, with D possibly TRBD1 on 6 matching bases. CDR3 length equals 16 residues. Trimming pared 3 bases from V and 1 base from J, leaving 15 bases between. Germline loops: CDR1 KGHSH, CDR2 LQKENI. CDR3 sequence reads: CASSPGGGVRNTEAFF. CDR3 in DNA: TGTGCCAGCTCACCCGGGGGGGGCGTTAGGAACACTGAAGCTTTCTTT.

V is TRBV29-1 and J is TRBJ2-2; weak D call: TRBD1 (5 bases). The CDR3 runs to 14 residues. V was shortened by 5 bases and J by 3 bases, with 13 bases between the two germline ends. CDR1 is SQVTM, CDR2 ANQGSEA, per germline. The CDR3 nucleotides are TGCAGCGTTCGCCGACAGCTAGACACCGGGGAGCTGTTTTTT. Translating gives CSVRRQLDTGELFF.

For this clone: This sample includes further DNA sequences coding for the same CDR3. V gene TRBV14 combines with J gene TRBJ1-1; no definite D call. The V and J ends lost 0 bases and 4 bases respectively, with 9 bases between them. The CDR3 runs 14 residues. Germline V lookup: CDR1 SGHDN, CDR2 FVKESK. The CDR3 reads CASSQDSGITEAFF. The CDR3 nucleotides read TGTGCCAGCAGCCAAGATTCCGGGATCACTGAAGCTTTCTTT.

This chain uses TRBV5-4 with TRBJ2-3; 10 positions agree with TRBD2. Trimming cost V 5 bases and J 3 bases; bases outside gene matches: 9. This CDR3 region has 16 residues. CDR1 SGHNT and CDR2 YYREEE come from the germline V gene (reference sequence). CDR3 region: CASSFDQREGTDTQYF. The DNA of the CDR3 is TGTGCCAGCAGTTTTGACCAGCGGGAGGGTACAGATACGCAGTATTTT. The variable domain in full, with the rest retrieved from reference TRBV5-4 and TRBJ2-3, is ETGVTQSPTHLIKTRGQQVTLRCSSQSGHNTVSWYQQALGQGPQFIFQYYREEENGRGNFPPRFSGLQFPNYSSELNVNALELDDSALYLCASSFDQREGTDTQYFGPGTRLTVL.

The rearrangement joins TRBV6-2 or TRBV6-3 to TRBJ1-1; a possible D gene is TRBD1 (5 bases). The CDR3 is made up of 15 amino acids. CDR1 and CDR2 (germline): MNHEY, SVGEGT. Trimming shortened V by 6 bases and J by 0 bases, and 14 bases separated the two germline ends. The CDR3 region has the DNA TGTGCCAGCAGCTCCGGGGGGTTGGTGAACACTGAAGCTTTCTTT. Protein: CASSSGGLVNTEAFF.

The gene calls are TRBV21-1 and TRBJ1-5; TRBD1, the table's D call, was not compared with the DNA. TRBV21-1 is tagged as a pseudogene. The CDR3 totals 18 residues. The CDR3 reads CASSKVRSLRRVNQPQHF. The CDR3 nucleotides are TGTGCCAGCAGCAAAGTCAGGTCTTTGCGCAGGGTCAATCAGCCCCAGCATTTT.

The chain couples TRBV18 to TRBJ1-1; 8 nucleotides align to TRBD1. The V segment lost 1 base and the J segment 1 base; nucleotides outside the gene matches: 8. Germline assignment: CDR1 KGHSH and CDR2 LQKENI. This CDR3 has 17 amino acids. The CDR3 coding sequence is TGTGCCAGCTCACCACTGGCGACAGGGGCTTCGAACACTGAAGCTTTCTTT. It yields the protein CASSPLATGASNTEAFF.

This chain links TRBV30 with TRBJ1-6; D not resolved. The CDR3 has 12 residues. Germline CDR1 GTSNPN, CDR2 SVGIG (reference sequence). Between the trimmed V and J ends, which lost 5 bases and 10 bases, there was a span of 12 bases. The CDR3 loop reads CAWAPVASPLHF. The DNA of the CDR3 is TGTGCCTGGGCTCCAGTAGCGTCACCCCTCCACTTT.

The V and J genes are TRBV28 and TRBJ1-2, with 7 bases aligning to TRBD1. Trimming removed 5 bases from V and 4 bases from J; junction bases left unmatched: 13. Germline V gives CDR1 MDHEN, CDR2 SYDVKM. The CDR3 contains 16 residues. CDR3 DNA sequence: TGTGCCAGCAGTGGGGCAGGAGGGGGCAGTTTCTATGGCTACACCTTC. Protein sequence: CASSGAGGGSFYGYTF.

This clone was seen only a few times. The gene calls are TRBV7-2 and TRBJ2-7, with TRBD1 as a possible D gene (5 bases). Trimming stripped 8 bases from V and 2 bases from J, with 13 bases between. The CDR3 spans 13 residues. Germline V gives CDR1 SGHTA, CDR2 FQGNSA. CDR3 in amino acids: CASGFRGTYEQYF. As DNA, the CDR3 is TGTGCCAGCGGATTTAGGGGAACCTACGAGCAGTACTTC.

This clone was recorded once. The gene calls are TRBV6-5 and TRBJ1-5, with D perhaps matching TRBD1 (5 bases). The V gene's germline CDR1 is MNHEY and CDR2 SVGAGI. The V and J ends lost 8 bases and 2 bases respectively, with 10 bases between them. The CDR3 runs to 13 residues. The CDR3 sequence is CASGGVGNQPQHF. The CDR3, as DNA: TGTGCCAGCGGAGGGGTGGGCAATCAGCCCCAGCATTTT.

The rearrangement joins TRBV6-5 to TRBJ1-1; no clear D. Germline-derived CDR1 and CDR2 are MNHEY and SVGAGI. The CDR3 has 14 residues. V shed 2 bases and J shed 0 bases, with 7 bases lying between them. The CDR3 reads CASSYLSLNTEAFF. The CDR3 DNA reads TGTGCCAGCAGTTACCTCTCTTTGAACACTGAAGCTTTCTTT.

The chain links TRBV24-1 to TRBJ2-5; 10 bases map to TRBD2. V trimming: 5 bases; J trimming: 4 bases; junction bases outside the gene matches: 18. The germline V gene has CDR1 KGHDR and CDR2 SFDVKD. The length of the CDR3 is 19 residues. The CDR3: CATSGYRAIAGGIVETQYF. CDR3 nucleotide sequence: TGTGCCACCAGTGGGTACAGAGCTATAGCGGGAGGTATCGTAGAGACCCAGTACTTC.

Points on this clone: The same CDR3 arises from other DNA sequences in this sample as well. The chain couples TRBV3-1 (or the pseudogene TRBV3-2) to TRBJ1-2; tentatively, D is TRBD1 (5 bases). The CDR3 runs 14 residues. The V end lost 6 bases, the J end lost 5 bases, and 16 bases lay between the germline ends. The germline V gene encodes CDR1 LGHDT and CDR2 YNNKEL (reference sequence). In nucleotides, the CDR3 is TGTGCCAGCAGTCTCGGCAGGGCAAAGTATGGCTACACCTTC. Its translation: CASSLGRAKYGYTF.